This TCR beta chain was identified during a study of regulatory T cells in long-lasting Graves disease. The study, taken as a whole, reports: Between persistent patients, roughly 2,600 public clonotypes were shared, exceeding the approximately 940 shared between new patients.

This CDR3 contains 13 residues. V was cut by 5 bases and J by 8 bases, with 12 bases left in between. Germline values: CDR1 LNHDA, CDR2 SQIVND (reference sequence). Noted time point: newly diagnosed GD, antithyroid drugs for less than 3 months. Scientists built the TCR library using RNA that was extracted from PBMCs. In its sample, this clonotype was seen a few times. Its antigen is unknown. With iRepertoire HTBI primers and Arm-PCR of CDR3 regions, TCR beta libraries were built. TCRdb processed the multiplex PCR reads anew with MiXCR; each CDR3 protein has one entry. The repertoire holds roughly 560,000 distinct CDR3 sequences, with about 16% as singletons. Another study also made use of these data, one on T cells in Graves' hyperthyroidism and ophthalmopathy.

The TCR sequence derives from a middle-aged woman with Graves disease. V gene TRBV19 combines with J gene TRBJ1-4, with D hard to call. This specimen was peripheral blood mononuclear cells (PBMCs), taken at new diagnosis, from a patient treated with antithyroid drugs. CDR3 region: CASSLNYAEKLFF. In DNA form, the CDR3 reads TGTGCCAGTAGTCTCAATTACGCAGAAAAACTGTTTTTT.